The TCR beta chain under discussion was sequenced for a study of T cells after yellow fever vaccination. It was through 5'RACE template switching that TCR cDNA was made, with a universal primer site and UMIs added. MiXCR, run by TCRdb on the 5' RACE reads, gives a single entry per CDR3 protein. This table holds around 310,000 distinct CDR3 sequences, around 3.9% found once. CDR1 is SGDLS, CDR2 YYNGEE, per germline. The CDR3 runs 16 residues. V lost 3 bases to trimming and J lost 4 bases; unmatched junction nucleotides: 8. This clonotype was seen ten or more times. The material sequenced was PBMCs, taken on the day of the yellow fever booster vaccination. The TCR sequence derives from a man in his late teens or twenties who received the YFV17D yellow fever vaccine. This chain uses TRBV9 with TRBJ2-1, with 9 nucleotides matching TRBD2. The CDR3 nucleotides read TGTGCCAGCAGCGGATCTATAGCGGGGGTATACAATGAGCAGTTCTTC. Encoded protein: CASSGSIAGVYNEQFF. The variable domain in full, with the rest retrieved from reference TRBV9 and TRBJ2-1, is DSGVTQTPKHLITATGQRVTLRCSPRSGDLSVYWYQQSLDQGLQFLIQYYNGEERAKGNILERFSAQQFPDLHSELNLSSLELGDSALYFCASSGSIAGVYNEQFFGPGTRLTVL.